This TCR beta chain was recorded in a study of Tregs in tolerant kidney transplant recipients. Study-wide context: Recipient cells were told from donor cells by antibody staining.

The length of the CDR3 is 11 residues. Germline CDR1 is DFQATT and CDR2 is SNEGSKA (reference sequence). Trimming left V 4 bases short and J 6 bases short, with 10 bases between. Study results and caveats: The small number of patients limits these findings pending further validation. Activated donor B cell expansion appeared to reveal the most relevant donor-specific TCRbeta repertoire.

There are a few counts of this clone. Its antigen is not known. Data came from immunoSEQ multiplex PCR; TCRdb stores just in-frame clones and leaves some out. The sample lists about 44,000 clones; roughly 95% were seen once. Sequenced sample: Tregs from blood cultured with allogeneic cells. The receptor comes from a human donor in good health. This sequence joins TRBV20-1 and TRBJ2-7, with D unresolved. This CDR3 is CSATPGGEQYF. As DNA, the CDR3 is TGCAGTGCTACACCCGGCGGCGAGCAGTACTTC.